Shown below are 9 T cell receptor beta chains from a single sample sequenced in a study of T cells and Merkel cell carcinoma outcomes. Sequencing was performed with immunoSEQ multiplex PCR; in TCRdb, only in-frame clones are kept and a portion is missing. The sample has over a thousand clones; around 93% are singletons. Sequencing used tumor tissue from Merkel cell carcinoma. Every receptor here comes from a human donor with Merkel cell carcinoma.

V usage is TRBV7-9 and J usage is TRBJ1-1; TRBD1 matches at 10 bases. After removal of 4 bases from V and 3 bases from J, the junction contained 5 bases not matched to a gene. The V gene's germline CDR1 is SEHNR and CDR2 FQNEAQ (reference sequence). This CDR3 has 15 amino acids. The CDR3 region has the DNA TGTGCCAGCAGCTCTGCCGGGACAGGGGACACTGAAGCTTTCTTT. This codes for CASSSAGTGDTEAFF. Drawing the rest from reference TRBV7-9 and TRBJ1-1, the complete variable domain is DTGVSQNPRHKITKRGQNVTFRCDPISEHNRLYWYRQTLGQGPEFLTYFQNEAQLEKSRLLSDRFSAERPKGSFSTLEIQRTEQGDSAMYLCASSSAGTGDTEAFFGQGTRLTVV.

The chain is built from TRBV13 and TRBJ2-1; 7 nucleotides agree with TRBD1. With V trimmed by 0 bases and J by 10 bases, 3 bases remained unmatched. The CDR3 contains 13 residues. CDR1 and CDR2 (germline): PRHDT, FYEKMQ (reference sequence). In nucleotides, the CDR3 is TGTGCCAGCAGCTTAGGCAGGGGGAACGAGCAGTTCTTC. The encoded protein is CASSLGRGNEQFF.

J is TRBJ1-5 and V is TRBV6-1; no definite D call. Trimming shortened V by 2 bases and J by 5 bases, and 7 bases separated the two germline ends. The germline V gene has CDR1 MNHNS and CDR2 SASEGT. CDR3 length equals 13 residues. The DNA for the CDR3 is TGTGCCAGCAGTGAATGGTCGTATCAGCCCCAGCATTTT. Amino acids: CASSEWSYQPQHF.

The count of this clone is one. V gene TRBV5-1 combines with J gene TRBJ2-3; TRBD1 matches at 8 bases. This CDR3 contains 14 residues. With 3 bases clipped from V and 2 bases from J, the junction kept 2 bases outside the gene matches. Germline V CDR1 and CDR2: SGHRS, YFSETQ. CDR3 bases: TGCGCCAGCAGCTGGACAGGGTTCACAGATACGCAGTATTTT. It codes for CASSWTGFTDTQYF.

A note on this clone: A read error may be the cause here, since a much bigger clone is one base away. The chain employs TRBV29-1 and TRBJ2-3; tentatively, D is TRBD1 (5 bases). V lost 4 bases and J 3 bases, leaving 14 bases between the germline ends. Germline lookup yields CDR1 SQVTM and CDR2 ANQGSEA. CDR3 size: 14 residues. The chain's CDR3 is CSVVVLQGTDTQYF. CDR3 bases: TGCAGCGTTGTGGTTTTGCAGGGAACAGATACGCAGTATTTT.

V and J are TRBV19 and TRBJ1-2, with D perhaps TRBD1 (6 bases). The ends were cut back, 6 bases at V and 4 bases at J, with 21 bases in the middle. Germline CDR1 LNHDA, CDR2 SQIVND (reference sequence). The CDR3 contains 16 residues. CDR3 sequence: CASSAITGSDSYGYTF. In DNA, the CDR3 is TGTGCCAGTAGCGCGATAACAGGGAGTGATTCCTATGGCTACACCTTC.

The V and J genes are TRBV28 and TRBJ1-2, with a weak D call TRBD1 (5 bases). The CDR3 extends over 15 amino acids. V shed 5 bases and J shed 4 bases, with 17 bases lying between them. The germline gives CDR1 MDHEN, CDR2 SYDVKM. CDR3 nucleotides: TGTGCCAGCAGTCGCCAACCCGGGACGGCCTATGGCTACACCTTC. This codes for CASSRQPGTAYGYTF.

V is TRBV7-9 and J is TRBJ1-6; D gene ambiguous. The CDR3 extends over 13 amino acids. V lost 1 base and J 8 bases, leaving 6 bases between the germline ends. Germline CDR1 reads SEHNR; CDR2 reads FQNEAQ (reference sequence). Written as DNA, the CDR3 is TGTGCCAGCAGCTTAGAGATTGATTCACCCCTCCACTTT. Its protein is CASSLEIDSPLHF.

The chain couples TRBV11-1 to TRBJ2-6; a possible D gene is TRBD2 (6 bases). In germline, CDR1 is SGHAT, CDR2 FQDESV (reference sequence). The CDR3 loop spans 16 amino acids. Trimming stripped 5 bases from V and 2 bases from J, with 13 bases between. The CDR3 DNA follows: TGTGCCAGCAGCCCGCGCGGGGAGGCTGGGGCCAACGTCCTGACTTTC. Protein product: CASSPRGEAGANVLTF.